A single sample gave rise to the 32 T cell receptor beta chains below, sequenced in a study of radiation and T cells in renal cell carcinoma. Described time point: blood 2 weeks post-SBRT. Treatment in this sample: 15 Gy SBRT to primary tumor, nephrectomy 4 weeks later. Some clones are missing from TCRdb's copy, which holds only in-frame ones; the method was immunoSEQ multiplex PCR. The sample holds some 70,000 clones, 82% seen once. The specimen comprised blood, sampled from a patient whose treatment included radiotherapy and nephrectomy. The receptors originated from a man aged 60 to 69 with renal cell carcinoma.

V is TRBV7-9 and J is TRBJ2-5; D might be TRBD1 (6 bases). The CDR3 spans 16 residues. Germline CDR1 is SEHNR and CDR2 is FQNEAQ (reference sequence). V lost 5 bases to trimming and J lost 2 bases, with 18 bases between them. The CDR3 region is CASSPPQGYAQETQYF. The CDR3 DNA sequence: TGTGCCAGCAGCCCACCCCAGGGGTACGCTCAAGAGACCCAGTACTTC.

The chain carries TRBV15 and TRBJ2-7; TRBD2 aligns across 8 bases. V was pared by 4 bases and J by 2 bases, with 7 bases of the junction left unmatched. CDR3 size: 15 residues. Per the germline V gene, CDR1 is LNHNV and CDR2 is YYDKDF (reference sequence). The CDR3 protein is CATSIERGPTYEQYF. The CDR3 bases are TGTGCCACCAGCATCGAGCGGGGGCCAACCTACGAGCAGTACTTC.

The CDR3 DNA reads as TGTGCCAGCAGTTCACAAGCTTCCAGAAACACCATATATTTT. It codes for CASSSQASRNTIYF. V usage is TRBV28 and J usage is TRBJ1-3, with no clear D. Germline V lookup: CDR1 MDHEN, CDR2 SYDVKM. The length of the CDR3 is 14 residues. Trimming removed 4 bases from V and 5 bases from J, with 12 bases in between.

This chain links TRBV11-2 with TRBJ2-7; D may be TRBD1 (6 bases). Trimming took off 4 bases at V and 2 bases at J, with 12 bases between the two ends. The germline CDR1 and CDR2 sequences are SGHAT and FQNNGV. The CDR3 has 14 amino acids. The CDR3 spells CASSSLRGTYEQYF. DNA of the CDR3: TGTGCCAGCAGCTCCCTCAGGGGTACCTACGAGCAGTACTTC.

This chain connects TRBV7-2 to TRBJ2-4, with D possibly matching TRBD2 (5 bases). CDR1 and CDR2 (germline): SGHTA, FQGNSA. Trimming pared 5 bases from V and 3 bases from J, leaving 14 bases between. This CDR3 region has 15 residues. The CDR3 coding sequence is TGTGCCAGCAGCGCCGGGATTTACGGCAAAAACATTCAGTACTTC. Its translation: CASSAGIYGKNIQYF. Full variable domain (rest looked up from reference TRBV7-2 and TRBJ2-4): GAGVSQSPSNKVTEKGKDVELRCDPISGHTALYWYRQSLGQGLEFLIYFQGNSAPDKSGLPSDRFSAERTGGSVSTLTIQRTQQEDSAVYLCASSAGIYGKNIQYFGAGTRLSVL.

The J gene is TRBJ1-5, the V gene TRBV28; a weak D match, TRBD1 (5 bases). Germline assignment: CDR1 MDHEN and CDR2 SYDVKM. V was pared by 5 bases and J by 2 bases, with 13 bases between. This CDR3 contains 15 residues. Here the CDR3 reads CASSPQGGGNQPQHF. The CDR3 nucleotides read TGTGCCAGCAGTCCTCAGGGTGGGGGCAATCAGCCCCAGCATTTT.

The V and J genes are TRBV5-1 and TRBJ1-5; no definite D call. The V end lost 0 bases, the J end lost 4 bases, and 17 bases lay between the germline ends. In germline, CDR1 is SGHRS, CDR2 YFSETQ. This CDR3 region has 17 residues. CDR3 sequence (DNA): TGCGCCAGCAGCTTGGGGCCCGTCGGCAGAAGAAATCAGCCCCAGCATTTT. This sequence encodes CASSLGPVGRRNQPQHF.

The chain joins TRBV4-3 to TRBJ2-5; 8 nucleotides align to TRBD2. The J call is doubtful: the DNA matches TRBJ2-7 better. CDR3 length: 13 residues. Germline lookup yields CDR1 LGHNA and CDR2 YSLEER. The chain's CDR3 is CASSQGAGDEQYF. CDR3 DNA: TGCGCCAGCAGCCAAGGAGCGGGGGACGAGCAGTACTTC.

This clone came up a few times. The chain uses TRBV13 and TRBJ1-2; unclear D gene. This CDR3 comprises 14 residues. Trimming removed 5 bases from V and 8 bases from J, with 18 bases in between. Germline-derived CDR1 and CDR2 are PRHDT and FYEKMQ (reference sequence). CDR3 DNA sequence: TGTGCCAGCAGCAAACCGACCGCCTCGGGGGGCTACACCTTC. It translates to CASSKPTASGGYTF.

CDR3 nucleotide sequence: TGTGCCAGCAGCCTGGGGCCTGAGCAGTTCTTC. Its protein product is CASSLGPEQFF. This sequence joins TRBV7-9 and TRBJ2-1; possibly TRBD1 for D (5 bases). V lost 5 bases and J 9 bases, leaving 8 bases between the germline ends. CDR1 is SEHNR and CDR2 is FQNEAQ in the germline V gene (reference sequence). CDR3 size: 11 residues.

The sample holds one count of this clone. The V and J genes are TRBV19 and TRBJ1-2, with TRBD1 identical over 10 bases. This CDR3 contains 15 residues. Germline trimming cut 5 bases from V and 4 bases from J; bases unmatched to any gene: 7. CDR1 and CDR2 (germline): LNHDA, SQIVND (reference sequence). The CDR3 DNA is TGTGCCAGTAGTCTCCGGGACAGGGGTACCTATGGCTACACCTTC. Protein product: CASSLRDRGTYGYTF.

This rearrangement joins TRBV19 to TRBJ1-2; 7 positions match TRBD1. CDR1 is LNHDA and CDR2 is SQIVND in the germline V gene (reference sequence). The CDR3 consists of 15 residues. V dropped 5 bases and J dropped 4; count of bases not matched to a gene: 10. This CDR3 is CASSAQTGLGYGYTF. CDR3 sequence (DNA): TGTGCCAGTAGTGCCCAGACAGGGCTTGGCTATGGCTACACCTTC.

The chain joins TRBV10-3 to TRBJ1-2; 7 nucleotides line up with TRBD1. Trimming removed 5 bases from V and 3 bases from J; junction bases left unmatched: 3. There are 13 residues in the CDR3. Germline V CDR1 and CDR2: ENHRY, SYGVKD. The CDR3 DNA sequence: TGTGCCATCAGTACAGGGGAGGACTATGGCTACACCTTC. Translated, it gives CAISTGEDYGYTF.

The J gene is TRBJ2-3, the V gene TRBV10-3, with TRBD1 matching 8 bases. The CDR3 contains 11 residues. The germline gives CDR1 ENHRY, CDR2 SYGVKD. CDR3 in DNA: TGTGCGATTAAACAGGGGGTTTTAAAGTATTTT. Amino acids: CAIKQGVLKYF.

V is TRBV28 and J is TRBJ2-5; D ambiguous. Germline V gene lookup returns CDR1 MDHEN and CDR2 SYDVKM. The CDR3 totals 13 residues. V shed 6 bases and J shed 0 bases, with 8 bases lying between them. The CDR3 here is CASRTANQETQYF. The CDR3 DNA reads as TGTGCCAGCAGAACAGCCAACCAAGAGACCCAGTACTTC.

This chain connects TRBV2 to TRBJ2-7; 8 bases agree with TRBD2. CDR1 is SNHLY and CDR2 is FYNNEI in the germline V gene. This CDR3 spans 14 amino acids. The junction had 8 bases not matched to a gene; V was cut back by 6 bases and J by 4 bases. CDR3 region: CASRNSGNSYEQYF. The CDR3 DNA sequence: TGTGCCAGCAGGAATAGCGGGAACAGTTACGAGCAGTACTTC.

The chain combines TRBV7-9 with TRBJ1-2; 8 bases match TRBD1. The CDR3 runs 15 residues. Germline lookup yields CDR1 SEHNR and CDR2 FQNEAQ (reference sequence). V lost 5 bases and J lost 1; bases outside the gene matches: 6. CDR3 amino acids: CASSLGQGLNYGYTF. The CDR3 DNA reads TGTGCCAGCAGCCTTGGACAGGGACTTAACTATGGCTACACCTTC.

The gene calls are TRBV5-4 and TRBJ2-1, with D perhaps matching TRBD1 (6 bases). Germline lookup yields CDR1 SGHNT and CDR2 YYREEE (reference sequence). The CDR3 is made up of 13 amino acids. V lost 4 bases to trimming and J lost 7 bases, with 12 bases between them. In DNA, the CDR3 is TGTGCCAGCAGCCGGACAGCGGCTAATGAGCAGTTCTTC. It specifies CASSRTAANEQFF.

This CDR3 reads CASSPIATSGHNEQFF. The CDR3, as DNA: TGTGCCAGCAGTCCGATAGCCACTAGCGGCCACAATGAGCAGTTCTTC. The genes are TRBV28 and TRBJ2-1, with 8 bases identical to TRBD2. The CDR3 spans 16 residues. Germline CDR1 MDHEN, CDR2 SYDVKM. V lost 5 bases to trimming and J lost 5 bases; unmatched junction nucleotides: 11.

This clone appeared a few times. V usage is TRBV10-3 and J usage is TRBJ1-1; 7 nucleotides align to TRBD1. Germline-derived CDR1 and CDR2 are ENHRY and SYGVKD. The CDR3 loop spans 20 amino acids. Trimming removed 0 bases from V and 7 bases from J; junction bases left unmatched: 23. As DNA, the CDR3 is TGTGCCATCAGTGAGTCGCCTCTACGGACCACACAGGGGAGGAGGGGTGAAGCTTTCTTT. Its protein is CAISESPLRTTQGRRGEAFF.

This chain links TRBV5-4 with TRBJ2-3, with TRBD2 matching 13 bases. Germline V gene sequence: CDR1 SGHNT, CDR2 YYREEE (reference sequence). The V segment lost 4 bases and the J segment 3 bases; nucleotides outside the gene matches: 8. The CDR3 is 17 residues long. The CDR3 DNA reads as TGTGCCAGCAGCCTGGGACTAGCGGGAACAGCAACAGATACGCAGTATTTT. It codes for CASSLGLAGTATDTQYF.

The chain has TRBV10-3 and TRBJ1-2; 10 positions agree with TRBD1. The ends lost 11 bases at V and 8 bases at J; junction bases unmatched: 8. Germline values: CDR1 ENHRY, CDR2 SYGVKD. This CDR3 has 12 amino acids. For the CDR3, the DNA is TGTGCCGTCGGGACAGGGGTCGGCGGCTACACCTTC. This codes for CAVGTGVGGYTF.

This chain connects TRBV11-2 to TRBJ2-1; 9 nucleotides match TRBD2. V shed 3 bases and J 6 bases; nucleotides not matched to a gene: 6. Germline V gene data show CDR1 as SGHAT and CDR2 as FQNNGV. This CDR3 is 15 amino acids long. The CDR3 coding sequence is TGTGCCAGCAGCTTCTCTAGCGGGAATGGCAATGAGCAGTTCTTC. Amino acids: CASSFSSGNGNEQFF.

This rearrangement joins TRBV4-1 to TRBJ2-1; 9 bases fit TRBD2. V lost 4 bases, J lost 6 bases, and 4 bases stayed unmatched. CDR3 size: 14 residues. Germline V lookup: CDR1 MGHRA, CDR2 YSYEKL. The DNA of the CDR3 is TGCGCCAGCAGCCCATTGACTAGCGGCAATGAGCAGTTCTTC. Its protein product is CASSPLTSGNEQFF.

This clone was seen a few times. The chain links TRBV7-7 to TRBJ2-5, with TRBD2 matching 7 bases. The CDR3 extends over 14 amino acids. Trimming at V came to 1 base and at J to 5 bases, leaving 4 bases not matched to a gene. The germline V gene has CDR1 SSHAT and CDR2 FNYEAQ (reference sequence). CDR3: CASSLEAGAETQYF. In nucleotides, the CDR3 is TGTGCCAGCAGCTTAGAGGCGGGAGCGGAGACCCAGTACTTC.

Only one count was recorded for this clone. The chain employs TRBV11-3 and TRBJ2-7, with D perhaps TRBD1 or TRBD2 (6 bases each). The CDR3 covers 13 residues. Germline V CDR1 and CDR2: SGHNT, YENEEA. Deletions cut 0 bases from V and 5 bases from J, with 8 bases between. The CDR3 loop reads CASSLDGGHEQYF. The CDR3 DNA is TGTGCCAGCAGCTTAGATGGGGGGCACGAGCAGTACTTC.

The chain has TRBV7-9 and TRBJ2-5; D might be TRBD1 (6 bases). The CDR3 totals 15 residues. Germline CDR1 SEHNR, CDR2 FQNEAQ (reference sequence). The ends were cut back, 4 bases at V and 1 base at J, with 13 bases in the middle. CDR3 sequence (DNA): TGTGCCAGCAGCTCCCTGGGACACCCCCAAGAGACCCAGTACTTC. It yields the protein CASSSLGHPQETQYF.

This sequence joins TRBV29-1 and TRBJ2-7; no firm D call. V lost 3 bases to trimming and J lost 1 base, with 10 bases between them. The CDR3 is made up of 13 amino acids. Germline lookup yields CDR1 SQVTM and CDR2 ANQGSEA. The CDR3 sequence: CSVEAGSSYEQYF. In nucleotides, the CDR3 is TGCAGCGTTGAGGCCGGCAGTTCCTACGAGCAGTACTTC.

CDR3 amino acids: CASSLAQGVLGYTF. DNA for the CDR3: TGTGCCAGCAGCTTAGCACAGGGTGTCCTTGGCTACACCTTC. The chain employs TRBV7-9 and TRBJ1-2; D is possibly TRBD1 (6 bases). The germline V gene has CDR1 SEHNR and CDR2 FQNEAQ (reference sequence). CDR3 length: 14 amino acids. V lost 0 bases and J lost 7, with 12 bases in between.

This clone occurred once. The chain links TRBV18 to TRBJ1-1; D ambiguous. Germline lookup yields CDR1 KGHSH and CDR2 LQKENI. V lost 0 bases and J lost 2, with 10 bases in between. CDR3 length equals 15 residues. The CDR3 sequence: CASSPPGRGNTEAFF. The CDR3 DNA reads as TGTGCCAGCTCACCACCCGGACGGGGAAACACTGAAGCTTTCTTT.

V usage is TRBV5-1 and J usage is TRBJ1-4, with TRBD1 as a possible D gene (6 bases). V lost 4 bases and J lost 7, with 14 bases in between. CDR1 and CDR2 (germline): SGHRS, YFSETQ. This CDR3 has 14 residues. CDR3 residues: CASSPDRTGEKLFF. The CDR3 DNA is TGCGCCAGCAGCCCGGACAGAACGGGTGAAAAACTGTTTTTT.

This chain uses TRBV6-1 with TRBJ2-7; D is possibly TRBD1 (6 bases). The CDR3 is 15 residues long. Germline values: CDR1 MNHNS, CDR2 SASEGT. The V end lost 2 bases, the J end lost 1 base, and 12 bases lay between the germline ends. CDR3 nucleotides: TGTGCCAGCAGTGAATCTTGGACAGCATCCTACGAGCAGTACTTC. Protein product: CASSESWTASYEQYF.